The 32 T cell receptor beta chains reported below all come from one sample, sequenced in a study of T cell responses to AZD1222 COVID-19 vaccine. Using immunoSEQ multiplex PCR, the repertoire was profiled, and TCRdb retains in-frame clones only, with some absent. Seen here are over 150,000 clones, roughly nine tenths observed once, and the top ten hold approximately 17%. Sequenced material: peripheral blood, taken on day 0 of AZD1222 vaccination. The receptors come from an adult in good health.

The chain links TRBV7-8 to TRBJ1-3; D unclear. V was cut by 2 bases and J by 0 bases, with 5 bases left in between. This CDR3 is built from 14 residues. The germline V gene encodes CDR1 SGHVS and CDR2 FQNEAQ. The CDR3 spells CASSLLVSGNTIYF. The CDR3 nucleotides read TGTGCCAGCAGCTTACTGGTCTCTGGAAACACCATATATTTT.

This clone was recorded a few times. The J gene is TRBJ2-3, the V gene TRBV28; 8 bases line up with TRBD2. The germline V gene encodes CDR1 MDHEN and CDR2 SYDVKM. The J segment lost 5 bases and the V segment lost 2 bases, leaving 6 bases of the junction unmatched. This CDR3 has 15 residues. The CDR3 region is CASSLGGGPGDTQYF. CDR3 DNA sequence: TGTGCCAGCAGTTTAGGCGGGGGGCCTGGAGATACGCAGTATTTT.

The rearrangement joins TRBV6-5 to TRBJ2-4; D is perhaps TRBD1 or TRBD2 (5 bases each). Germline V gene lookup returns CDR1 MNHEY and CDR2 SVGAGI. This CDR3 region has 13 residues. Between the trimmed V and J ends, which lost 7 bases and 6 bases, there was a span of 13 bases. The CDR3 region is CASTGTGSNIQYF. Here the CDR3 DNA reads TGTGCCAGCACGGGGACGGGCTCAAACATTCAGTACTTC.

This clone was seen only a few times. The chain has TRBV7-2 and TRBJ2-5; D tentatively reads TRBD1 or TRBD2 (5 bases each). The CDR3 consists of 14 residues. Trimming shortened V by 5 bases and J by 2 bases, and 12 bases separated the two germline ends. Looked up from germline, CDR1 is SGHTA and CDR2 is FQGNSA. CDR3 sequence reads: CASSAPGPQETQYF. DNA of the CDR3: TGTGCCAGCAGCGCACCGGGGCCGCAAGAGACCCAGTACTTC.

The CDR3 reads CASSPRRIYEQYF. The CDR3, as DNA: TGTGCCAGCAGCCCCCGGCGGATCTACGAGCAGTACTTC. This sequence joins TRBV7-2 and TRBJ2-7; D gene ambiguous. The germline V gene encodes CDR1 SGHTA and CDR2 FQGNSA. The CDR3 is made up of 13 amino acids. V lost 5 bases to trimming and J lost 3 bases, with 11 bases between them. Supplemented by reference TRBV7-2 and TRBJ2-7, the full variable domain reads GAGVSQSPSNKVTEKGKDVELRCDPISGHTALYWYRQSLGQGLEFLIYFQGNSAPDKSGLPSDRFSAERTGGSVSTLTIQRTQQEDSAVYLCASSPRRIYEQYFGPGTRLTVT.

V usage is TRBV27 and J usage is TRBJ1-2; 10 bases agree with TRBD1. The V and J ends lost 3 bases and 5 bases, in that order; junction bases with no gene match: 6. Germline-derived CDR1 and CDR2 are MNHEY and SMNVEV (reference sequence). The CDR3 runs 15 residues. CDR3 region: CASSFKWTGGYGYTF. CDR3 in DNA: TGTGCCAGCAGTTTTAAGTGGACAGGGGGTTATGGCTACACCTTC.

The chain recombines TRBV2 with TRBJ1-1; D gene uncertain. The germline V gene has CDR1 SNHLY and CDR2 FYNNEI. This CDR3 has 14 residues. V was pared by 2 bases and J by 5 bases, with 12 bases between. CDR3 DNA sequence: TGTGCCAGCAGTGAACAGGTAATGGGAACTGAAGCTTTCTTT. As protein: CASSEQVMGTEAFF.

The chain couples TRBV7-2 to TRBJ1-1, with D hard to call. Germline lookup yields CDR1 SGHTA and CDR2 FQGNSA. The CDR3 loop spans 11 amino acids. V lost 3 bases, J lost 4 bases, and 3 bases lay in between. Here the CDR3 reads CASSFLTEAFF. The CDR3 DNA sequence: TGTGCCAGCAGCTTCCTCACTGAAGCTTTCTTT.

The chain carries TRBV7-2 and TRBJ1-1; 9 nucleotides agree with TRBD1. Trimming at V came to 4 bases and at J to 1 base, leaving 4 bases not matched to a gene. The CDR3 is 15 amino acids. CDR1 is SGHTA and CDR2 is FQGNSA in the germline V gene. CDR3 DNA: TGTGCCAGCAGCTCACAGGGGGCGCGGAACACTGAAGCTTTCTTT. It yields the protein CASSSQGARNTEAFF.

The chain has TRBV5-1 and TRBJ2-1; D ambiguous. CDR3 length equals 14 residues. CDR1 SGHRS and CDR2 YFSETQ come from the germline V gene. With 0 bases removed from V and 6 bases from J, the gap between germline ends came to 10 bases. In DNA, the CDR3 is TGCGCCAGCAGCTTGGATACCCACAGCAATGAGCAGTTCTTC. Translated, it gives CASSLDTHSNEQFF.

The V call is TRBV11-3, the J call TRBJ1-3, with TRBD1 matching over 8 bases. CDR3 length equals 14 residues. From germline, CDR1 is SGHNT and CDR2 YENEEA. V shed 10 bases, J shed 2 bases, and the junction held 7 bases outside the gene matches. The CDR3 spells CATRTGPPGNTIYF. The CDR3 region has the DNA TGTGCCACCAGGACAGGGCCGCCTGGAAACACCATATATTTT.

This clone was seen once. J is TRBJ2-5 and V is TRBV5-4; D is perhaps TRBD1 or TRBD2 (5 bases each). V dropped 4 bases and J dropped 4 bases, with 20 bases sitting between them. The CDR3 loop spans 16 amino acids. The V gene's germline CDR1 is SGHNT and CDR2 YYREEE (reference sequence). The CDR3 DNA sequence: TGTGCCAGCAGCCCACAGAGGGGAAATGGGGCAGAGACCCAGTACTTC. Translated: CASSPQRGNGAETQYF.

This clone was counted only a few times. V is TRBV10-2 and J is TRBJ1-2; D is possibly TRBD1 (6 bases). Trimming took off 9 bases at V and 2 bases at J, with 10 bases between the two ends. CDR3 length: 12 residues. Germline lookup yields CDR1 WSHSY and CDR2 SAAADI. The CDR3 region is CASGDTNYGYTF. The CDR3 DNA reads TGCGCCAGTGGGGACACCAACTATGGCTACACCTTC.

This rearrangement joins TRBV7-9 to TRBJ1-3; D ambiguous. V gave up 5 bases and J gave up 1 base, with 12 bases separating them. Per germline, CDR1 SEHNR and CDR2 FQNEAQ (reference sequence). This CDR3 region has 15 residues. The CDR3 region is CASSAPGVSGNTIYF. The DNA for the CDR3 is TGTGCCAGCAGCGCCCCGGGAGTATCTGGAAACACCATATATTTT.

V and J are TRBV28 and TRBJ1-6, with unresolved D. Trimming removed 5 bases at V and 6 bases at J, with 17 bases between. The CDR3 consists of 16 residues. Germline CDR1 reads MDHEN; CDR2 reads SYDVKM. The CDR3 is CASSISAPRLNSPLHF. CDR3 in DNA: TGTGCCAGCAGTATCTCGGCCCCGCGACTTAATTCACCCCTCCACTTT.

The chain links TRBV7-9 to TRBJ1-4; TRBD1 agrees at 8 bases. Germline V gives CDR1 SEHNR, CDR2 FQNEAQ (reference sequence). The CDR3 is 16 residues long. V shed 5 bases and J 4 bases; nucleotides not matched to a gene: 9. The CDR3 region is CASSQRLGQVNEKLFF. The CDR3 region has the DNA TGTGCCAGCAGCCAAAGGCTGGGACAGGTTAATGAAAAACTGTTTTTT.

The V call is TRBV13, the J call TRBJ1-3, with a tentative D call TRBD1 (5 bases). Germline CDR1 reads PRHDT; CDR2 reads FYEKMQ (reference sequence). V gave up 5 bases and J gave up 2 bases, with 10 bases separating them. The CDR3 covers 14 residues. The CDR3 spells CASSPSGPGNTIYF. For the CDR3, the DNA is TGTGCCAGCAGCCCTTCGGGACCTGGAAACACCATATATTTT.

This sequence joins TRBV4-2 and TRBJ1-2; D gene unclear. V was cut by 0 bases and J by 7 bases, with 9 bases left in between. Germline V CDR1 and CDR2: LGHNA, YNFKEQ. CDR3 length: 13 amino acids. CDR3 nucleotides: TGTGCCAGCAGCCAAGATAGGACTGCTGGCTACACCTTC. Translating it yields CASSQDRTAGYTF.

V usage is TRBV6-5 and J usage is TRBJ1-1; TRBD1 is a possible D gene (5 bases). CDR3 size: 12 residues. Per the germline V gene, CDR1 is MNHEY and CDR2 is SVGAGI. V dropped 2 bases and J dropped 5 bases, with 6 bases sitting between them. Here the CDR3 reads CASSYGQTEAFF. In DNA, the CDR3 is TGTGCCAGCAGTTACGGACAAACTGAAGCTTTCTTT.

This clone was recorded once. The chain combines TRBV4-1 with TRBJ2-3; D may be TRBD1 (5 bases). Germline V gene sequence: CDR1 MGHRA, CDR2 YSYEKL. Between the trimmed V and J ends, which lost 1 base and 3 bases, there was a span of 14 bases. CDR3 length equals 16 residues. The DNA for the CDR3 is TGCGCCAGCAGCCAAGTTGCAACAGGCATTACAGATACGCAGTATTTT. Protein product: CASSQVATGITDTQYF.

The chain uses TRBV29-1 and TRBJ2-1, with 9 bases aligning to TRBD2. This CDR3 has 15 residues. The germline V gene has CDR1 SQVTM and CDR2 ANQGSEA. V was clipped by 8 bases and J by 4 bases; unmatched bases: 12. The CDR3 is CSTKGREGAYNEQFF. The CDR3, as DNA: TGCAGCACGAAAGGGCGGGAGGGCGCTTACAATGAGCAGTTCTTC.

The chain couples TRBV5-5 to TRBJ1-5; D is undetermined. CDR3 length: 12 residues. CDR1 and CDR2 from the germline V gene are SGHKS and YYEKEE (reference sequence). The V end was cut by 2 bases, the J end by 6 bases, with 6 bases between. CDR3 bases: TGTGCCAGCAGCTTAAGTGGTCAGCCCCAGCATTTT. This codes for CASSLSGQPQHF.

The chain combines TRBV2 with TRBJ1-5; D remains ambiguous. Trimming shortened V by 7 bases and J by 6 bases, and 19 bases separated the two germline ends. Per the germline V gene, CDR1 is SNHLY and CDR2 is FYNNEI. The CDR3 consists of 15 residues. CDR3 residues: CASTTNMGSTQPQHF. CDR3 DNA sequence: TGTGCCAGCACTACGAACATGGGTTCGACTCAGCCCCAGCATTTT.

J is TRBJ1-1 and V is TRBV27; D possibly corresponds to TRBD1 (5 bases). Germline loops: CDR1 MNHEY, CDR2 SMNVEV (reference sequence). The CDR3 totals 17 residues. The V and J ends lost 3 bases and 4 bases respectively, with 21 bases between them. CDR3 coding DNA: TGTGCCAGCAGTTTTTTGGAGGGCAGGGCGGTGGGCACTGAAGCTTTCTTT. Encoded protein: CASSFLEGRAVGTEAFF.

The CDR3 DNA sequence: TGTGCCAGCAGCCAAAGTAGGGTCCCTGGAAACACCATATATTTT. This translates into CASSQSRVPGNTIYF. V is TRBV7-8 and J is TRBJ1-3; D not resolved. The germline V and J ends were trimmed by 5 bases and 2 bases, with 13 bases remaining between them. The CDR3 is made up of 15 amino acids. CDR1 is SGHVS and CDR2 is FQNEAQ in the germline V gene. The variable domain in full, completed from reference TRBV7-8 and TRBJ1-3, reads GAGVSQSPRYKVAKRGQDVALRCDPISGHVSLFWYQQALGQGPEFLTYFQNEAQLDKSGLPSDRFFAERPEGSVSTLKIQRTQQEDSAVYLCASSQSRVPGNTIYFGEGSWLTVV.

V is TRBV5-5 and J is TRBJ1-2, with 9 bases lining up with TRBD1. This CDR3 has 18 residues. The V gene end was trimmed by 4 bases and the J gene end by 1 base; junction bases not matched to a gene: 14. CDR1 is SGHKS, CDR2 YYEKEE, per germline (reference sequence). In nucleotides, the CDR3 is TGTGCCAGCAGCAAATCCGGGACAGGGAGAGGGTATAACTATGGCTACACCTTC. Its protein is CASSKSGTGRGYNYGYTF. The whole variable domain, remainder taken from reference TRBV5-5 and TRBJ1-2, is DAGVTQSPTHLIKTRGQQVTLRCSPISGHKSVSWYQQVLGQGPQFIFQYYEKEERGRGNFPDRFSARQFPNYSSELNVNALLLGDSALYLCASSKSGTGRGYNYGYTFGSGTRLTVV.

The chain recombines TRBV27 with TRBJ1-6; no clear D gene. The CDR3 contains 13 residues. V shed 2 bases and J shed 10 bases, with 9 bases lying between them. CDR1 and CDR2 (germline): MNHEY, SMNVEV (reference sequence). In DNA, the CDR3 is TGTGCCAGCAGTTTAGGGTTGAGGTCACCCCTCCACTTT. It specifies CASSLGLRSPLHF.

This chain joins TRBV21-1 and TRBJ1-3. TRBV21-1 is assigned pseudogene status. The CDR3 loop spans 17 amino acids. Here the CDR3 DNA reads TGTGCCAGCAGCCCACGGGACCCCAAAGCCCCTGGAAACACCATATATTTT. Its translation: CASSPRDPKAPGNTIYF.

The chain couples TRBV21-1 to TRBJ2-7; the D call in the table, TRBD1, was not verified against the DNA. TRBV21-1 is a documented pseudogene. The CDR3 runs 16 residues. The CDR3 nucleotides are TGTGCCAGCAGCCCTAAGAAGGGGCGGAGCTCCTACGAGCAGTACTTC. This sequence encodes CASSPKKGRSSYEQYF.

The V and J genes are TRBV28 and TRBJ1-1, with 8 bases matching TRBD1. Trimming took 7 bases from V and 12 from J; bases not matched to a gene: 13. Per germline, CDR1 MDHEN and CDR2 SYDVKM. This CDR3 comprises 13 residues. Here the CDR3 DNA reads TGTGCCAGCACCGTACAGGGGGAGCTCAGTACTTTCTTT. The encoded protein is CASTVQGELSTFF.

CDR3 bases: TGTGCCAGCAGCTTAGGCTGGGGACAGGGTGTCAATGAGCAGTTCTTC. Translated: CASSLGWGQGVNEQFF. J is TRBJ2-1 and V is TRBV13; 9 bases line up with TRBD1. This CDR3 comprises 16 residues. Germline CDR1 and CDR2: PRHDT and FYEKMQ (reference sequence). Trimming cost V 0 bases and J 6 bases; bases outside gene matches: 6.

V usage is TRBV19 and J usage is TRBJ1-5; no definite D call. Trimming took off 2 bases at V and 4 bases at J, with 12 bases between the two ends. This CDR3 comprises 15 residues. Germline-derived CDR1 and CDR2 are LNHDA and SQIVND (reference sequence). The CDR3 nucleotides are TGTGCCAGTAGTATAACCCGTTCAGGAAATCAGCCCCAGCATTTT. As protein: CASSITRSGNQPQHF. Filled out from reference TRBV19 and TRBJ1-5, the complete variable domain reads DGGITQSPKYLFRKEGQNVTLSCEQNLNHDAMYWYRQDPGQGLRLIYYSQIVNDFQKGDIAEGYSVSREKKESFPLTVTSAQKNPTAFYLCASSITRSGNQPQHFGDGTRLSIL.